These T cell receptor beta chains were read from a single sample in a study of blood T cells in healthy people across ages. MiXCR, applied by TCRdb to the 5' RACE reads, yields one record per CDR3 protein. The sample yields about 1.7 million distinct CDR3 sequences, 28% seen once. Sequences were obtained from blood. These receptors were obtained from a woman in her 30s in good health. CDR3s include the opening cysteine and the closing phenylalanine or tryptophan. Each record gives: clone size, J gene, V gene, D gene, CDR3 DNA, CDR3 protein. The D gene is left open where the match is weak. The size entry is marked missing in some rows and otherwise reads once, few, many or a size class.

size: few; J: TRBJ2-3; V: TRBV7-6; D: TRBD2; DNA: TGTGCCAGCAGCCCCACAGGGTTCCGGCTAGCGGGGGATTTCTCCACAGATACGCAGTATTTT; CDR3: CASSPTGFRLAGDFSTDTQYF
size: -; J: TRBJ2-7; V: TRBV4-3; D: TRBD2; DNA: TGCGCCAGCAGCCAGGCGACTAGCGGGTTCTACAAGCAGTACTTC; CDR3: CASSQATSGFYKQYF
size: few; J: TRBJ2-3; V: TRBV9; D: TRBD2; DNA: TGTGCCAGCAGCCCCCGGACTAGTCACACAGATACGCAGTATTTT; CDR3: CASSPRTSHTDTQYF
size: few; J: TRBJ1-4; V: TRBV20-1; D: TRBD1; DNA: TGCAGTGCCTACTCCGGGACAGGGGCTAATGAAAAACTGTTTTTT; CDR3: CSAYSGTGANEKLFF
size: -; J: TRBJ1-4; V: TRBV27; D: -; DNA: TGTGCCAGCAGTTTATCGGCCAGGGGTAATGAAAAACTGTTTTTT; CDR3: CASSLSARGNEKLFF
size: -; J: TRBJ2-6; V: TRBV12-5; D: -; DNA: TGTGCTAGTGGTTCAGGGCTTTCTGGGGCCAACGTCCTGACTTTC; CDR3: CASGSGLSGANVLTF
size: many; J: TRBJ1-2; V: TRBV6-5; D: TRBD1; DNA: TGTGCCAGCAGTTCGGACAGGGGGCGGAGAGTTGATGGCTACACCTTC; CDR3: CASSSDRGRRVDGYTF
size: -; J: TRBJ1-5; V: TRBV12-3/TRBV12-4; D: -; DNA: TGTACCAGCCATGGGGATACCGCGTTTAATCAGCCCCAGCATTTT; CDR3: CTSHGDTAFNQPQHF
size: -; J: TRBJ2-7; V: TRBV7-2; D: TRBD2; DNA: TGTGCCAGCAGCGGGGACGGGAGGAGCTACGAGCAGTACTTC; CDR3: CASSGDGRSYEQYF
size: many; J: TRBJ2-3; V: TRBV2; D: -; DNA: TGTGCCAGCAGTGAAGGATCGAGCACAGATACGCAGTATTTT; CDR3: CASSEGSSTDTQYF
size: few; J: TRBJ1-2; V: TRBV5-1; D: -; DNA: TGCGCCAGCAGCTTGGGTGGAGAGATTTTGTCTGGCTACACCTTC; CDR3: CASSLGGEILSGYTF
size: few; J: TRBJ2-3; V: TRBV29-1; D: TRBD2; DNA: TGCAGCGTTGACCTAGCGGCGACAGATACGCAGTATTTT; CDR3: CSVDLAATDTQYF
size: few; J: TRBJ1-2; V: TRBV5-5; D: -; DNA: TGTGCCAGCAGCTTCAGGACGGAGAGTTATGGCTACACCTTC; CDR3: CASSFRTESYGYTF
size: -; J: TRBJ2-5; V: TRBV6-1; D: TRBD1; DNA: TGTGCCGGGAACCGGGACAGGGCCGAGACCCAGTACTTC; CDR3: CAGNRDRAETQYF
size: -; J: TRBJ2-1; V: TRBV30; D: TRBD2; DNA: TGTGCCTTGGGGGGGGGAAGCTCCTACAATGAGCAGTTCTTC; CDR3: CALGGGSSYNEQFF
size: few; J: TRBJ2-5; V: TRBV29-1; D: -; DNA: TGCAGCGCTGAAGGGGCAGGGCCGACAGAGACCCAGTACTTC; CDR3: CSAEGAGPTETQYF
size: -; J: TRBJ1-2; V: TRBV20-1; D: -; DNA: TGCAGTGCTAGTAATACCGACGGCTATGGCTACACCTTC; CDR3: CSASNTDGYGYTF
size: once; J: TRBJ2-1; V: TRBV6-5; D: TRBD2; DNA: TGTGCCAGCAACGGACTAGCGGGAGATCGGAATGAGCAGTTCTTC; CDR3: CASNGLAGDRNEQFF
size: many; J: TRBJ2-7; V: TRBV5-5; D: -; DNA: TGTGCCAGCAGTCTGGGTCAGGGGGGACCCTACGAGCAGTACTTC; CDR3: CASSLGQGGPYEQYF
size: -; J: TRBJ1-4; V: TRBV28; D: TRBD1; DNA: TGTGCCAGCAGCCCAGCCACGGACAGGGTCGAAAAACTGTTTTTT; CDR3: CASSPATDRVEKLFF
size: few; J: TRBJ1-4; V: TRBV2; D: TRBD1; DNA: TGTGCCAGCAGTGAGGGACAGGTCGAAAAACTGTTTTTT; CDR3: CASSEGQVEKLFF
size: many; J: TRBJ2-5; V: TRBV7-8; D: -; DNA: TGTGCCAGCGGACAGAGATCACAAGAGACCCAGTACTTC; CDR3: CASGQRSQETQYF
size: -; J: TRBJ2-3; V: TRBV5-1; D: TRBD2; DNA: TGCGCCAGCAGCTTACTGACTAGCGCGAACCCAGATACGCAGTATTTT; CDR3: CASSLLTSANPDTQYF
size: -; J: TRBJ2-7; V: TRBV20-1; D: TRBD2; DNA: TGCAGTGCAGAAAAGAGCGGGAGGGCCCTCTACGAGCAGTACTTC; CDR3: CSAEKSGRALYEQYF
size: few; J: TRBJ1-2; V: TRBV6-5; D: -; DNA: TGTGCCAGCAGTTACTTAACGGACAGAAAATATGGCTACACCTTC; CDR3: CASSYLTDRKYGYTF
size: few; J: TRBJ2-6; V: TRBV12-5; D: -; DNA: TGTGCTAGTGGTTTGGAAGCGGACAGCTTCCCTGGGGCCAACGTCCTGACTTTC; CDR3: CASGLEADSFPGANVLTF
size: -; J: TRBJ1-1; V: TRBV10-2; D: -; DNA: TGCGCCAGCAGTGAGCAAGGCGCGGCTGAAGCTTTCTTT; CDR3: CASSEQGAAEAFF